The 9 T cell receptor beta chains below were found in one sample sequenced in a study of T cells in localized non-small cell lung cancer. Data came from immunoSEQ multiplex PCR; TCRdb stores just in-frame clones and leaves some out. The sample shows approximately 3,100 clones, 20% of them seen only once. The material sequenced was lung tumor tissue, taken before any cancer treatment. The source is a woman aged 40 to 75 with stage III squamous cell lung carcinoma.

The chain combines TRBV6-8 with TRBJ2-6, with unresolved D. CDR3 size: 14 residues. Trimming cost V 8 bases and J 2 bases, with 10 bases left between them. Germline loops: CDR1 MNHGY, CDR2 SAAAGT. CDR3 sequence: CASHEEPGANVLTF. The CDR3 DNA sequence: TGTGCCAGCCATGAGGAGCCTGGGGCCAACGTCCTGACTTTC.

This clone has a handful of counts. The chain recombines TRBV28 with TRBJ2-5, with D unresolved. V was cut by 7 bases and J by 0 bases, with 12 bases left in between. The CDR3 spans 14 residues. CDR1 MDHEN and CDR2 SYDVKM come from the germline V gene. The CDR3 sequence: CASTGASHQETQYF. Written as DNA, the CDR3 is TGTGCCAGCACTGGAGCCAGTCACCAAGAGACCCAGTACTTC.

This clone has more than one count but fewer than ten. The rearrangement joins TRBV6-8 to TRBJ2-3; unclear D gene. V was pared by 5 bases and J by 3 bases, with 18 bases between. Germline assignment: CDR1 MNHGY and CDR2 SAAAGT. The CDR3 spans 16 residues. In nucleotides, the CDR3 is TGTGCCAGCAGTGAGACTTCCACTTTGAGTACAGATACGCAGTATTTT. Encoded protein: CASSETSTLSTDTQYF.

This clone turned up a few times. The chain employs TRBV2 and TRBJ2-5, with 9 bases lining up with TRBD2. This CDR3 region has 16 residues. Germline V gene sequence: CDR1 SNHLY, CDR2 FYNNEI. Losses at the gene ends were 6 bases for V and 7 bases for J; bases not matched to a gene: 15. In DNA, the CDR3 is TGTGCCAGCAGGAAGGGGGGACTAGCTCGTCTGGGGACCCAGTACTTC. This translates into CASRKGGLARLGTQYF. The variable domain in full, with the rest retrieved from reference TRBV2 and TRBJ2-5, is EPEVTQTPSHQVTQMGQEVILRCVPISNHLYFYWYRQILGQKVEFLVSFYNNEISEKSEIFDDQFSVERPDGSNFTLKIRSTKLEDSAMYFCASRKGGLARLGTQYFGPGTRLLVL.

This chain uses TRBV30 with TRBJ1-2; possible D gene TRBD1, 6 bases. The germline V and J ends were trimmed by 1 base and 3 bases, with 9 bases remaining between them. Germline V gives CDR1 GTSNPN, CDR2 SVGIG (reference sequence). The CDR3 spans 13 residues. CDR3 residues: CAWSEQGYYGYTF. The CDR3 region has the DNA TGTGCCTGGAGTGAACAGGGATACTATGGCTACACCTTC.

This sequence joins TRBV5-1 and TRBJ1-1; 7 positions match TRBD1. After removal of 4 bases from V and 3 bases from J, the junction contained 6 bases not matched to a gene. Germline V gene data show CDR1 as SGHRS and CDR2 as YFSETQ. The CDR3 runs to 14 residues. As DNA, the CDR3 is TGCGCCAGCAGCCTCGACAGGGTGTACACTGAAGCTTTCTTT. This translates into CASSLDRVYTEAFF.

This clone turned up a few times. The CDR3 loop reads CASSPVGSGYNEQFF. CDR3 sequence (DNA): TGTGCCAGCAGCCCTGTGGGCAGCGGTTACAATGAGCAGTTCTTC. This chain uses TRBV11-3 with TRBJ2-1; tentative D call: TRBD2 (5 bases). CDR3 size: 15 residues. Per the germline V gene, CDR1 is SGHNT and CDR2 is YENEEA. V was shortened by 5 bases and J by 4 bases, with 15 bases between the two germline ends.

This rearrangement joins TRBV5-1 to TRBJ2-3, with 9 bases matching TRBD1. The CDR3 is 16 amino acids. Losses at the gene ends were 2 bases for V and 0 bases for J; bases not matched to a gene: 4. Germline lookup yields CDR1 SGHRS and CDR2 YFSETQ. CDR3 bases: TGCGCCAGCAGCTTTGGGGACAGGGATAGCACAGATACGCAGTATTTT. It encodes CASSFGDRDSTDTQYF.

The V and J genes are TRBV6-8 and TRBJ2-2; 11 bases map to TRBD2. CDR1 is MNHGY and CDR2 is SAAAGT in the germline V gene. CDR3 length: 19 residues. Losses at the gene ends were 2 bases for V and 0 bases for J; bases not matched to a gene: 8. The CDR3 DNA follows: TGTGCCAGCAGTTACGCTACCCGACTAGCGGGACCGAACACCGGGGAGCTGTTTTTT. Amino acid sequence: CASSYATRLAGPNTGELFF.